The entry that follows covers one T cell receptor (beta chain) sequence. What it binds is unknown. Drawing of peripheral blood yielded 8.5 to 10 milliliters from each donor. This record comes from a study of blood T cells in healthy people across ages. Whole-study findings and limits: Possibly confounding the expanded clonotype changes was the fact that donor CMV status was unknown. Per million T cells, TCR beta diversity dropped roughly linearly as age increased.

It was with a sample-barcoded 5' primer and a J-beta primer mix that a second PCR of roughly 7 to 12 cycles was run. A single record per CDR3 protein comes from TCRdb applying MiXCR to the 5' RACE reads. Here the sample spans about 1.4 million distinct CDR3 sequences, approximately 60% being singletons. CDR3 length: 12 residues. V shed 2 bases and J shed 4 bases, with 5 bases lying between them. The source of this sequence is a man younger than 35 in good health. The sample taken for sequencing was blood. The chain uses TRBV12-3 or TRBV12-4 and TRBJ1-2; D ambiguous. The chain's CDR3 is CASSLWGYGYTF. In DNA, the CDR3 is TGTGCCAGCAGTTTATGGGGCTATGGCTACACCTTC.